This T cell receptor (beta chain) was recorded in a study of T cell responses to AZD1222 COVID-19 vaccine (dated by TCRdb to about 2021). Regarding the study in general: TCR sequencing covered roughly 230 trial participants: some 210 given two doses of AZD1222 and 26 given two doses of MenACWY control vaccine. Trial participants were enrolled into age subgroups of 18-55, 56-69 and 70-plus years, which contained about 160, 30 and 59 TCR-sequenced participants, respectively. The research as a whole found: Participants were mostly white British and included more females than males, and it was suggested by the authors that clonal diversity may have been underestimated. Spike-specific TCR breadth and depth rose significantly after two AZD1222 doses compared with day 0 and with MenACWY recipients. In the small 56-69-year group, the increase in depth fell short of significance, most likely because of low power. Reportedly, almost half of the unique spike-specific TCRs recognized epitopes lying outside the regions that are mutated in the B.1.351 and B.1.1.7 variants. Conclusions about previously exposed vaccinees are limited, since just five or six AZD1222 recipients were seropositive for SARS-CoV-2 at baseline. Vaccine-associated CD4 TCRs spanned the whole spike protein, with dominant responses in regions 160-218 and 743-854. Because no day 14 peak-response samples were available, the repertoires could be characterized only after the peak T cell response.

On this clone: Its cognate antigen has yet to be identified. The record has no base qualities; no much larger clone is one base away.

The CDR3 regions of human TCRbeta chains were analyzed by immunosequencing. In the source study's methods: TCRs in the repertoires were matched against a reference library of SARS-CoV-2-specific TCRs that had been generated with the MIRA antigen-specificity platform. Breadth was defined as the fraction of unique TCRs that were SARS-CoV-2-associated. Depth was defined as the fraction of total T cells that were SARS-CoV-2-associated. Using the MIRA data, each spike-specific TCR was assigned both to the spike region to which the TCR was reactive and to a CD4 or CD8 class. Log10-transformed breadth and depth values were compared by one-way ANOVA with Sidak's multiple comparisons tests. The source is immuneACCESS, and TCRdb retained only in-frame sequences with V and J called. Part of the clones is not carried over; for the studies checked, unresolved V genes explain less than half of this, and the remainder is unexplained. V, J and clone size derive from that table, while D and trimming were established from the DNA sequence. Present in this sample are about 180,000 clones, roughly 94% of which were seen just once. The ten largest make up under 2% of the sample.

Read against the paper, the sample's time point label means: about 28 days (+/-7) after the second vaccine dose. AZD1222 recipients given second doses at about 4 weeks or at about 12 weeks were pooled, since spike-specific TCR depth and breadth were not found to differ between the two schedules. The vaccinee samples were drawn from two UK trials, COV001 and COV002, one of which was a single-blind randomized controlled phase 2/3 trial testing AZD1222 (ChAdOx1 nCoV-19) in healthy adults. For TCRbeta chain sequencing, PBMC samples were collected from trial participants at day 0 and at day 28 after the second dose. From the germline V gene (reference sequence), CDR1 is MNHEY and CDR2 is SMNVEV. The germline V and J ends show losses of 6 bases and 2 bases respectively, and no gene match explains 7 bases of the junction. Spanning cysteine to phenylalanine, the CDR3 consists of 15 amino acids. CDR3 DNA only is kept here, 45 bases in frame from base 1.

The receptor was isolated from an adult who received the AZD1222 COVID-19 vaccine. This sequence uses TRBV27 and TRBJ2-3, with 8 middle bases fitting TRBD1. Specimen: peripheral blood, collected 28 days after the second AZD1222 dose. Here the CDR3 is given as CASSTGQGLTDTQYF. DNA sequence: TGTGCCAGCAGCACCGGACAGGGCCTCACAGATACGCAGTATTTT.